This paragraph covers one T cell receptor beta chain sequence. This record belongs to a study of shared clonotypes between healthy human individuals. The data were produced by immunoSEQ multiplex PCR, yet TCRdb's version contains in-frame clones alone and is incomplete. This sample has some 530,000 clones; over 75% occur once, and the top ten carry approximately 12%. Per germline, CDR1 MNHNY and CDR2 SVGAGI (reference sequence). V was shortened by 4 bases and J by 1 base, with 10 bases between the two germline ends. The CDR3 has 14 residues. This chain joins TRBV6-6 and TRBJ1-1; D may be TRBD1 (5 bases). The clonotype originates from a woman between 40 and 55 years old in good health. Some clones in this sample may be carry-over from other donors' samples. Sequencing input: PBMCs. The CDR3 sequence: CASSSWGGNTEAFF. The DNA of the CDR3 is TGTGCCAGCAGTTCCTGGGGGGGGAACACTGAAGCTTTCTTT.